This passage covers 16 T cell receptor beta chains from one sample sequenced in a study of blood T cell repertoires in COVID-19. TCRdb keeps only in-frame clones here, not all; method: immunoSEQ multiplex PCR. The sample shows about 260,000 clones, 85% to 90% of them seen only once. The sample taken for sequencing was PBMCs or T cells enriched from blood (not recorded which). Every receptor here comes from a woman under 30 who had recovered from COVID-19.

The rearrangement uses TRBV6-5 and TRBJ2-7, with D possibly being TRBD1 (6 bases). CDR1 and CDR2 from the germline V gene are MNHEY and SVGAGI. The CDR3 loop spans 14 amino acids. V dropped 8 bases and J dropped 0 bases, with 14 bases sitting between them. The CDR3 loop is CASARTASSYEQYF. DNA of the CDR3: TGTGCCAGCGCCCGGACAGCGAGCTCCTACGAGCAGTACTTC.

With respect to this clone: At the DNA level, this CDR3 is encoded by other sequences in the same sample as well. The chain uses TRBV12-3 or TRBV12-4 and TRBJ1-2; TRBD1 matches at 7 bases. With 5 bases clipped from V and 4 bases from J, the junction kept 4 bases outside the gene matches. The CDR3 covers 13 residues. The CDR3 region is CASSRGTVYGYTF. The CDR3 DNA is TGTGCCAGCAGTCGAGGGACAGTCTATGGCTACACCTTC.

This clone was counted a single time. V gene TRBV5-5 combines with J gene TRBJ1-3, with D unclear. Trimming took 0 bases from V and 2 from J, leaving 12 bases between them. CDR1 SGHKS and CDR2 YYEKEE come from the germline V gene (reference sequence). The CDR3 spans 16 residues. In nucleotides, the CDR3 is TGTGCCAGCAGCTTGGCCCCGGGGTCCGCTGGAAACACCATATATTTT. Translation gives CASSLAPGSAGNTIYF.

The chain couples TRBV5-1 to TRBJ2-1, with 11 bases identical to TRBD1. The J segment lost 5 bases and the V segment lost 6 bases, leaving 4 bases of the junction unmatched. The CDR3 loop spans 14 amino acids. From germline, CDR1 is SGHRS and CDR2 YFSETQ. CDR3 residues: CASIPGQGDNEQFF. DNA for the CDR3: TGCGCCAGCATCCCGGGACAGGGGGACAATGAGCAGTTCTTC.

The chain links TRBV28 to TRBJ2-7, with D perhaps matching TRBD2 (5 bases). The CDR3 sequence is 15 residues long. V dropped 3 bases and J dropped 2 bases, with 14 bases sitting between them. Looked up from germline, CDR1 is MDHEN and CDR2 is SYDVKM. The CDR3 reads CASSFALLGAYEQYF. The CDR3 DNA sequence: TGTGCCAGCAGTTTTGCCCTCCTGGGAGCCTACGAGCAGTACTTC.

The rearrangement joins TRBV3-1 (or the pseudogene TRBV3-2) to TRBJ1-2; D is perhaps TRBD1 (6 bases). Germline V lookup: CDR1 LGHDT, CDR2 YNNKEL (reference sequence). V lost 4 bases and J 1 base, leaving 13 bases between the germline ends. This CDR3 is built from 15 residues. CDR3 in amino acids: CASSRPGDLNYGYTF. The CDR3, as DNA: TGTGCCAGCAGCCGCCCAGGGGACCTTAACTATGGCTACACCTTC.

Only a few counts were recorded for this clone. V usage is TRBV5-1 and J usage is TRBJ1-1, with TRBD1 identical over 8 bases. Germline V gives CDR1 SGHRS, CDR2 YFSETQ. With 4 bases clipped from V and 3 bases from J, the junction kept 2 bases outside the gene matches. The CDR3 covers 13 residues. This CDR3 reads CASSGQGYTEAFF. CDR3 sequence (DNA): TGCGCCAGCAGCGGACAGGGTTACACTGAAGCTTTCTTT.

The chain combines TRBV7-9 with TRBJ2-7, with a possible D match to TRBD2 (5 bases). The CDR3 has 14 residues. Germline V gene lookup returns CDR1 SEHNR and CDR2 FQNEAQ (reference sequence). Deletions cut 5 bases from V and 5 bases from J, with 16 bases between. The CDR3 sequence is CASSPSRSENEQYF. In nucleotides, the CDR3 is TGTGCCAGCAGCCCTAGCAGGAGTGAAAACGAGCAGTACTTC.

The CDR3 reads CASNQGSGNTIYF. The DNA for the CDR3 is TGTGCCAGCAACCAGGGTTCTGGAAACACCATATATTTT. The chain employs TRBV6-5 and TRBJ1-3, with D maybe TRBD1 (5 bases). The V gene lost 7 bases and the J gene lost 1 base, with 8 bases spanning the gap. Germline CDR1 and CDR2: MNHEY and SVGAGI. The CDR3 runs 13 residues.

This chain links TRBV27 with TRBJ2-1; D is perhaps TRBD1 (5 bases). The length of the CDR3 is 17 residues. CDR1 is MNHEY, CDR2 SMNVEV, per germline (reference sequence). Trimming took off 6 bases at V and 0 bases at J, with 18 bases between the two ends. CDR3: CASRETETSYSYNEQFF. DNA for the CDR3: TGTGCCAGCAGGGAGACAGAAACATCATACTCCTACAATGAGCAGTTCTTC.

The chain carries TRBV5-1 and TRBJ1-4; a weak D match, TRBD1 (5 bases). Germline V lookup: CDR1 SGHRS, CDR2 YFSETQ. Trimming cost V 1 base and J 5 bases, with 12 bases left between them. The CDR3 contains 15 residues. The CDR3 loop reads CASSLRPGPNEKLFF. The CDR3 region has the DNA TGCGCCAGCAGCTTGCGGCCAGGGCCGAATGAAAAACTGTTTTTT.

V and J are TRBV25-1 and TRBJ1-1; D may be TRBD1 (5 bases). The CDR3 is 13 residues long. V dropped 8 bases and J dropped 5 bases, with 15 bases sitting between them. Germline V gene data show CDR1 as MGHDK and CDR2 as SYGVNS. CDR3 residues: CASDPGKRTEAFF. The CDR3 DNA sequence: TGTGCCAGCGATCCAGGGAAACGGACTGAAGCTTTCTTT. Supplemented by reference TRBV25-1 and TRBJ1-1, the full variable domain reads EADIYQTPRYLVIGTGKKITLECSQTMGHDKMYWYQQDPGMELHLIHYSYGVNSTEKGDLSSESTVSRIRTEHFPLTLESARPSHTSQYLCASDPGKRTEAFFGQGTRLTVV.

The V call is TRBV5-1, the J call TRBJ1-2; D gene uncertain. Germline-derived CDR1 and CDR2 are SGHRS and YFSETQ. Trimming cost V 0 bases and J 8 bases, with 11 bases left between them. The CDR3 is 13 amino acids. The CDR3 DNA follows: TGCGCCAGCAGCTTGGACCCATCAGGCGGCTACACCTTC. This encodes CASSLDPSGGYTF.

The V and J genes are TRBV19 and TRBJ1-3, with TRBD1 matching over 10 bases. V lost 6 bases, J lost 1 base, and 9 bases stayed unmatched. The CDR3 covers 17 residues. Germline CDR1 reads LNHDA; CDR2 reads SQIVND (reference sequence). In DNA form, the CDR3 reads TGTGCCAGTAGGAATTCCGGGACAGGGGTTTCTGGAAACACCATATATTTT. This sequence encodes CASRNSGTGVSGNTIYF.

V gene TRBV9 combines with J gene TRBJ2-3; 7 nucleotides line up with TRBD2. Germline V CDR1 and CDR2: SGDLS, YYNGEE. The CDR3 contains 16 residues. Trimming removed 3 bases from V and 6 bases from J; junction bases left unmatched: 13. This CDR3 reads CASSAHITGGGDTQYF. CDR3 DNA: TGTGCCAGCAGCGCCCATATTACGGGGGGAGGCGATACGCAGTATTTT.

The chain is built from TRBV14 and TRBJ1-2; possible D gene TRBD1, 5 bases. The CDR3 spans 14 residues. V was cut by 0 bases and J by 6 bases, with 11 bases left in between. Germline lookup yields CDR1 SGHDN and CDR2 FVKESK. This CDR3 reads CASSQDGAYNGYTF. The CDR3 bases are TGTGCCAGCAGCCAAGATGGGGCATATAATGGCTACACCTTC.